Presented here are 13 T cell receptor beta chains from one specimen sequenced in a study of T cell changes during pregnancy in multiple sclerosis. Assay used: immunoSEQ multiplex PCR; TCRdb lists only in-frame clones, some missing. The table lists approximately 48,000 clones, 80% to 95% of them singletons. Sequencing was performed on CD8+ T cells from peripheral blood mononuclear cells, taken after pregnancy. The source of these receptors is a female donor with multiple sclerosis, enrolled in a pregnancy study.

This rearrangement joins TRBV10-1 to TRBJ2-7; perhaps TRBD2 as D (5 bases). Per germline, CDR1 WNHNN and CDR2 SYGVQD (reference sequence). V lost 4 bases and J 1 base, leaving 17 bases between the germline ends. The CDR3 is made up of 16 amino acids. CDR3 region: CASSVNLIGESYEQYF. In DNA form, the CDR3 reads TGCGCCAGCAGTGTAAACCTGATCGGGGAATCCTACGAGCAGTACTTC.

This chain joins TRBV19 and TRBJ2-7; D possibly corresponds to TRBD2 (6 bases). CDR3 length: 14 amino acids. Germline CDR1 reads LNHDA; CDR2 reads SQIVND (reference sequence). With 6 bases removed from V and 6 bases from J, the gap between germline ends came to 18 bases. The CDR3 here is CASSLPVGRGEQYF. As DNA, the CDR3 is TGTGCCAGTAGCCTCCCTGTCGGGAGAGGCGAGCAGTACTTC.

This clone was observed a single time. The CDR3 coding sequence is TGTGCCAGCAGTTCACTAGCGGGAGGGGCCTACGAGCAGTACTTC. As protein: CASSSLAGGAYEQYF. The chain is built from TRBV6-1 and TRBJ2-7; 13 bases fit TRBD2. Losses at the gene ends were 5 bases for V and 2 bases for J; bases not matched to a gene: 3. CDR1 is MNHNS, CDR2 SASEGT, per germline. The length of the CDR3 is 15 residues.

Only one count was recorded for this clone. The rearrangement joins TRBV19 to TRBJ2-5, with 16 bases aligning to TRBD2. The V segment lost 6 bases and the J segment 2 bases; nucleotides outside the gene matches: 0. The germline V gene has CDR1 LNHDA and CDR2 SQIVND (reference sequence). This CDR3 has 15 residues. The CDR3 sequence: CASRGLAGGQETQYF. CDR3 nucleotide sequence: TGTGCCAGTAGGGGACTAGCGGGGGGGCAAGAGACCCAGTACTTC.

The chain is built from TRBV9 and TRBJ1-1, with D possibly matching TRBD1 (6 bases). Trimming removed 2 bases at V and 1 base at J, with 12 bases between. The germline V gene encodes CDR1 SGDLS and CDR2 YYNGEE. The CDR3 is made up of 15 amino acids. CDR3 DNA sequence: TGTGCCAGCAGCGTTGAAGGGACACCGAACACTGAAGCTTTCTTT. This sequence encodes CASSVEGTPNTEAFF.

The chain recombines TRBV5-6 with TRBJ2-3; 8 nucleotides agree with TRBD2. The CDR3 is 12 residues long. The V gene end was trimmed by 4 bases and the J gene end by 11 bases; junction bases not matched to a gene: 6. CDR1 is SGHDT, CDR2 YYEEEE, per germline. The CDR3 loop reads CASSPGGRMQYF. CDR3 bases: TGTGCCAGCAGCCCGGGCGGGAGGATGCAGTATTTT.

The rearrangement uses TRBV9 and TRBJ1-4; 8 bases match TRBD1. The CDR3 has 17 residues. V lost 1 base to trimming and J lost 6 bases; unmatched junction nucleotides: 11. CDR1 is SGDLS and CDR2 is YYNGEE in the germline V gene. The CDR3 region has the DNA TGTGCCAGCAGCGTAAATAGAGACAGGGGTGAAGATGAAAAACTGTTTTTT. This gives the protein CASSVNRDRGEDEKLFF.

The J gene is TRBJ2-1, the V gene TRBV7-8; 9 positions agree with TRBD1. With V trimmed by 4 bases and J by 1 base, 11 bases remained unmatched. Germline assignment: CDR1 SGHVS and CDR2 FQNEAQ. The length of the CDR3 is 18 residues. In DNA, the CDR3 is TGTGCCAGCAGCTACCGGGACAGGGAAATCACTTCCTACAATGAGCAGTTCTTC. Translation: CASSYRDREITSYNEQFF.

Written as DNA, the CDR3 is TGTGCCAGCAGCTTAGCCCCGCAGGTCGAAGCTTTCTTT. As protein: CASSLAPQVEAFF. V is TRBV7-6 and J is TRBJ1-1, with D unclear. Trimming removed 0 bases from V and 8 bases from J, with 10 bases in between. The length of the CDR3 is 13 residues. Per the germline V gene, CDR1 is SGHVS and CDR2 is FNYEAQ.

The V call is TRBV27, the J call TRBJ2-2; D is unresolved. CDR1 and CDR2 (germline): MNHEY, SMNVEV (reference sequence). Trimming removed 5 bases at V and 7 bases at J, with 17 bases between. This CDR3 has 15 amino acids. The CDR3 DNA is TGTGCCAGCAGTCCCGGTCCTCTTTTTTTCGGGGAGCTGTTTTTT. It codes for CASSPGPLFFGELFF.

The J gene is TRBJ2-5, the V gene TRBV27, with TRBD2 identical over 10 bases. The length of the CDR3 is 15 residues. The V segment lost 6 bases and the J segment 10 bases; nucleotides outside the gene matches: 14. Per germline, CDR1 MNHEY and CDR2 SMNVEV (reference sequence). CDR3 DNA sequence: TGTGCCAGCAGCCAAAGCGGGGGGGTCCTGCCGGGCCAGTACTTC. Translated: CASSQSGGVLPGQYF.

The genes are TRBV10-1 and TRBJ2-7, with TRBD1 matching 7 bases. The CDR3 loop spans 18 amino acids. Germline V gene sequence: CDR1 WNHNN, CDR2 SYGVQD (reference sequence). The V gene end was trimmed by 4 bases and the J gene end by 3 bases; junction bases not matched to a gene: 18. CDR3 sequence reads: CASSGKFRWDSNLYEQYF. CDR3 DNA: TGCGCCAGCAGTGGCAAGTTCCGGTGGGACAGCAACCTCTACGAGCAGTACTTC.

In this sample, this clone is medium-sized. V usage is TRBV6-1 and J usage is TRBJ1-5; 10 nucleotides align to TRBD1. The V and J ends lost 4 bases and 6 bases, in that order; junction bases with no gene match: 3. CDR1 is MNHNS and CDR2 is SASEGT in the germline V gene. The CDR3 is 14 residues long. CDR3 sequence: CASSAGQGGQPQHF. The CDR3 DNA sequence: TGTGCCAGCAGTGCCGGACAGGGGGGTCAGCCCCAGCATTTT.